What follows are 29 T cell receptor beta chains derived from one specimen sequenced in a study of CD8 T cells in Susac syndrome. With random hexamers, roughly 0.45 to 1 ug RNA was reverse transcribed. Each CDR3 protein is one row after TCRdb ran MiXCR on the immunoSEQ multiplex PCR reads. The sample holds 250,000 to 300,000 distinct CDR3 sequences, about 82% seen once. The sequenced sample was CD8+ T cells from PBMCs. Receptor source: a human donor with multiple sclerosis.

The CDR3 is CASSLGVRGTYNEQFF. The DNA of the CDR3 is TGTGCCAGCAGTTTAGGGGTGCGGGGAACCTACAATGAGCAGTTCTTC. The rearrangement uses TRBV27 and TRBJ2-1; D may be TRBD2 (6 bases). The V end lost 2 bases, the J end lost 2 bases, and 13 bases lay between the germline ends. This CDR3 is built from 16 residues. From germline, CDR1 is MNHEY and CDR2 SMNVEV (reference sequence).

This CDR3 is CASSVGASSSYNEQFF. CDR3 bases: TGTGCCAGCAGCGTAGGGGCCTCGAGCTCCTACAATGAGCAGTTCTTC. J is TRBJ2-1 and V is TRBV9; D remains unclear. From germline, CDR1 is SGDLS and CDR2 YYNGEE. This CDR3 has 16 residues. Trimming took off 0 bases at V and 0 bases at J, with 10 bases between the two ends.

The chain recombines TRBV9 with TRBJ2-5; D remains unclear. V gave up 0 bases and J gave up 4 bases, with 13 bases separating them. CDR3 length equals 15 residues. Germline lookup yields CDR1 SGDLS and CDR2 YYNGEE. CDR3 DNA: TGTGCCAGCAGCGTAGAAGACTCCGAACTAGAGACCCAGTACTTC. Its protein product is CASSVEDSELETQYF. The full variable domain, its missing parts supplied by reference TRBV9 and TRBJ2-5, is DSGVTQTPKHLITATGQRVTLRCSPRSGDLSVYWYQQSLDQGLQFLIQYYNGEERAKGNILERFSAQQFPDLHSELNLSSLELGDSALYFCASSVEDSELETQYFGPGTRLLVL.

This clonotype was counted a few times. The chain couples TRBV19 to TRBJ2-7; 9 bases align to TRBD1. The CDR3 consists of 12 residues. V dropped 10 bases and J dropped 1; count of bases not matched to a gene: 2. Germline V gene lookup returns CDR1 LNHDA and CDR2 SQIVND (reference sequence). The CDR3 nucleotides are TGTGCCACTGGACAGGGGTCCTACGAGCAGTACTTC. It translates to CATGQGSYEQYF.

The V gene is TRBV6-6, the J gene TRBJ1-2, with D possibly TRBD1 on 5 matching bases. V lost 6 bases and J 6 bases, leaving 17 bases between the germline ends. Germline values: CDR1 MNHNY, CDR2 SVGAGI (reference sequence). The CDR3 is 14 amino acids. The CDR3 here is CASSPLWGFDGYTF. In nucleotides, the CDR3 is TGTGCCAGCAGCCCCCTCTGGGGGTTCGATGGCTACACCTTC.

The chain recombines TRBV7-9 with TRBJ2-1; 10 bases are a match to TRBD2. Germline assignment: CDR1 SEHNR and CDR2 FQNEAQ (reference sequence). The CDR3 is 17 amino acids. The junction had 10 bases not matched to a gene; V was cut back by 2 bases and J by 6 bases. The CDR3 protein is CASSLSRAASGGNEQFF. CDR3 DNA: TGTGCCAGCAGCTTAAGCCGAGCGGCTAGCGGGGGCAATGAGCAGTTCTTC.

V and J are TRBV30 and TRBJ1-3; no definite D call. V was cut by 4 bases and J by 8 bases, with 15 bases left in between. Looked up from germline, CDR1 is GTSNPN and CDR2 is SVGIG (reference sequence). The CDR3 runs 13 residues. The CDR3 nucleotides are TGTGCCTGGACCGACTCCCCCGGCTACACCATATATTTT. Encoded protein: CAWTDSPGYTIYF.

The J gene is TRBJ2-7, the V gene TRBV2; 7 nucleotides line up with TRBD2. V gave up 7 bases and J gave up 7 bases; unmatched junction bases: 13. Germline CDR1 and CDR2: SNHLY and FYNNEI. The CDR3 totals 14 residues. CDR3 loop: CASTRGGPGGEQYF. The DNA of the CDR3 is TGTGCCAGCACTAGGGGAGGACCGGGGGGAGAGCAGTACTTC.

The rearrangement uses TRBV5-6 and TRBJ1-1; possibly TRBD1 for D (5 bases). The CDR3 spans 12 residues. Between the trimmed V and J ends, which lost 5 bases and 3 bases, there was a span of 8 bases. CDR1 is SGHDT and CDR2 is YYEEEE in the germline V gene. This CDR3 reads CASRWGYTEAFF. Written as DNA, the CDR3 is TGTGCCAGCAGATGGGGGTACACTGAAGCTTTCTTT.

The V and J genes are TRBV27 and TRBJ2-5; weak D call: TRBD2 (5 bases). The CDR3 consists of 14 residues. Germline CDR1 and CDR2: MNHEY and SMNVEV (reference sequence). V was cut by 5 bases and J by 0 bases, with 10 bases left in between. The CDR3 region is CASSPPGYQETQYF. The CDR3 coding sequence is TGTGCCAGCAGTCCGCCGGGATACCAAGAGACCCAGTACTTC.

In DNA, the CDR3 is TGTGCCAGCAGCTTAGATTTCGACAGGGGGGTTCGGGCGGAGACCCAGTACTTC. It is translated as CASSLDFDRGVRAETQYF. The gene calls are TRBV7-9 and TRBJ2-5, with TRBD1 matching over 9 bases. Germline V CDR1 and CDR2: SEHNR, FQNEAQ (reference sequence). J lost 5 bases, V lost 1 base, and 14 bases had no gene match. This CDR3 contains 18 residues.

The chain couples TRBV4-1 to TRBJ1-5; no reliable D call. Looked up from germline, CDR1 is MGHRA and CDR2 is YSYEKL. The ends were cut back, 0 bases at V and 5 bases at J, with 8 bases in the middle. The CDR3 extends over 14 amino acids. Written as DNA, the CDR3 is TGCGCCAGCAGCCAAGACGCCGGGTATCAGCCCCAGCATTTT. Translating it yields CASSQDAGYQPQHF.

CDR3: CASSQETGSGQPQHF. Written as DNA, the CDR3 is TGTGCCAGCAGCCAAGAAACGGGGTCGGGTCAGCCCCAGCATTTT. The chain joins TRBV3-1 to TRBJ1-5; no definite D call. The V gene's germline CDR1 is LGHDT and CDR2 YNNKEL (reference sequence). This CDR3 is built from 15 residues. V lost 0 bases and J 6 bases, leaving 12 bases between the germline ends.

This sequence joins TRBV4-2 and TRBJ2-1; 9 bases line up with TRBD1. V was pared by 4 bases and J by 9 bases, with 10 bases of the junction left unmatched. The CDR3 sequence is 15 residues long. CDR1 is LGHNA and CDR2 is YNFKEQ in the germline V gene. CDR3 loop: CASSPGTGPGFEQFF. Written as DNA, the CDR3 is TGTGCCAGCAGCCCAGGGACAGGGCCTGGATTTGAGCAGTTCTTC.

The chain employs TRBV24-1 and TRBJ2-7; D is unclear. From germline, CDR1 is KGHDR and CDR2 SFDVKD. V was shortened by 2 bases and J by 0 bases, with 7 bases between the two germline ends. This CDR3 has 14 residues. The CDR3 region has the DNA TGTGCCACCAGTGATTCCACGGTCTCCTACGAGCAGTACTTC. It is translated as CATSDSTVSYEQYF.

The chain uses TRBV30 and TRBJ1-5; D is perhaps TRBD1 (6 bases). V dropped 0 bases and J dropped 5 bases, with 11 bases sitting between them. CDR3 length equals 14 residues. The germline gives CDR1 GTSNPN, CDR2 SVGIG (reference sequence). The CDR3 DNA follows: TGTGCCTGGAGTGTAGCCGGGGGCTATCAGCCCCAGCATTTT. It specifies CAWSVAGGYQPQHF.

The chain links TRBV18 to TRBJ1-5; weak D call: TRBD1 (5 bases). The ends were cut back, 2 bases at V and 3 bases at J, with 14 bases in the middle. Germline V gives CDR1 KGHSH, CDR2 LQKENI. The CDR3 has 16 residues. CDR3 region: CASSPGGAGNNQPQHF. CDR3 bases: TGTGCCAGCTCACCAGGCGGGGCGGGTAACAATCAGCCCCAGCATTTT.

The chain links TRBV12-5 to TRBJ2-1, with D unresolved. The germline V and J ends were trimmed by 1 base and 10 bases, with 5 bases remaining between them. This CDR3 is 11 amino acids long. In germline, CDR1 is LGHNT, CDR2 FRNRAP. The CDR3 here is CASGLGREQFF. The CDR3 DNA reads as TGTGCTAGTGGTTTGGGGCGGGAGCAGTTCTTC.

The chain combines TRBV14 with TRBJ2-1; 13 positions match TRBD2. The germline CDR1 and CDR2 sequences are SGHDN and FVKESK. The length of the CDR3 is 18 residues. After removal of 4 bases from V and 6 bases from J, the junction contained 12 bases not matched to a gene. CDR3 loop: CASSPWTSGRVGGNEQFF. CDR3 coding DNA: TGTGCCAGCAGCCCCTGGACTAGCGGGAGAGTTGGAGGCAATGAGCAGTTCTTC.

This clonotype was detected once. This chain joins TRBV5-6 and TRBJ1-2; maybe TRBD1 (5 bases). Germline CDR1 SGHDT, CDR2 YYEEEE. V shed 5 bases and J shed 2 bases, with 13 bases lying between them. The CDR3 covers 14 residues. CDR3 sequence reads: CASSWRGPNYGYTF. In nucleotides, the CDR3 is TGTGCCAGCAGTTGGAGGGGCCCCAACTATGGCTACACCTTC. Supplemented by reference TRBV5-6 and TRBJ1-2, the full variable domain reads DAGVTQSPTHLIKTRGQQVTLRCSPKSGHDTVSWYQQALGQGPQFIFQYYEEEERQRGNFPDRFSGHQFPNYSSELNVNALLLGDSALYLCASSWRGPNYGYTFGSGTRLTVV.

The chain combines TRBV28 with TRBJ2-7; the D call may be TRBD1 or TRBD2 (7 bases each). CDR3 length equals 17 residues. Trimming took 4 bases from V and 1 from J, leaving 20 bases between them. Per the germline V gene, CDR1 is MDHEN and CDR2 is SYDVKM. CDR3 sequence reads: CASSSPLATGTSYEQYF. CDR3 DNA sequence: TGTGCCAGCAGTTCGCCACTAGCGACAGGGACATCCTACGAGCAGTACTTC. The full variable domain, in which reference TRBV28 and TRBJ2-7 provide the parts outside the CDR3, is DVKVTQSSRYLVKRTGEKVFLECVQDMDHENMFWYRQDPGLGLRLIYFSYDVKMKEKGDIPEGYSVSREKKERFSLILESASTNQTSMYLCASSSPLATGTSYEQYFGPGTRLTVT.

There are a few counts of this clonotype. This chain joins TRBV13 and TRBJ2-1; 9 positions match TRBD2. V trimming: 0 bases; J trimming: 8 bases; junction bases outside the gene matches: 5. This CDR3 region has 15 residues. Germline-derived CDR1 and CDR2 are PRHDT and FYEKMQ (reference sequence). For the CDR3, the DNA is TGTGCCAGCAGCTTAGGTCTAGCGGGACGTGATGAGCAGTTCTTC. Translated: CASSLGLAGRDEQFF.

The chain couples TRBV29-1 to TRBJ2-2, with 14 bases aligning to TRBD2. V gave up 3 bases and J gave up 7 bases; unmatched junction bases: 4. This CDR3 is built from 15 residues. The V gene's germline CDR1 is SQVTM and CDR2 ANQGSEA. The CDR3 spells CSVEGLAGVDGELFF. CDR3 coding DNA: TGCAGCGTTGAGGGACTAGCGGGAGTAGACGGGGAGCTGTTTTTT.

This chain's CDR3 is CASSPVGLAVVDEQFF. The CDR3 DNA reads as TGTGCCAGCAGCCCAGTGGGACTAGCGGTAGTCGATGAGCAGTTCTTC. This chain connects TRBV5-8 to TRBJ2-1; 11 bases are a match to TRBD2. V shed 4 bases, J shed 8 bases, and the junction held 11 bases outside the gene matches. In germline, CDR1 is SGHTS, CDR2 YDEGEE. The CDR3 runs to 16 residues.

CDR3 bases: TGTGCCAGCAGCGCCTTTCTTTCCGGGGAGCTGTTTTTT. Translation: CASSAFLSGELFF. The chain combines TRBV9 with TRBJ2-2; D unresolved. The CDR3 is 13 amino acids. V was cut by 3 bases and J by 6 bases, with 9 bases left in between. The germline V gene encodes CDR1 SGDLS and CDR2 YYNGEE. Supplemented by reference TRBV9 and TRBJ2-2, the full variable domain reads DSGVTQTPKHLITATGQRVTLRCSPRSGDLSVYWYQQSLDQGLQFLIQYYNGEERAKGNILERFSAQQFPDLHSELNLSSLELGDSALYFCASSAFLSGELFFGEGSRLTVL.

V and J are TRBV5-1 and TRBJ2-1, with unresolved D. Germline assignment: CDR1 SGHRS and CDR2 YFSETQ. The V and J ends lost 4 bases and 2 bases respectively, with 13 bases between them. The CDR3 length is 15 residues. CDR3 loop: CASSISSKPYNEQFF. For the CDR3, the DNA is TGCGCCAGCAGCATTAGCAGTAAACCCTACAATGAGCAGTTCTTC.

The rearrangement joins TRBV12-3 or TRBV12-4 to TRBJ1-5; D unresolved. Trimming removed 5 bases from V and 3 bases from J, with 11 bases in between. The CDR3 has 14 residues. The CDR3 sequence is CASSETDNNQPQHF. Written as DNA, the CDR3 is TGTGCCAGCAGTGAGACCGATAACAATCAGCCCCAGCATTTT.

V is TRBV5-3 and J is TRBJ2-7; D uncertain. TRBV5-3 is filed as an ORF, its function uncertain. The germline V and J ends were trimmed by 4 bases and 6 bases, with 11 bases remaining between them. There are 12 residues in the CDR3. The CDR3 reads CARSRDPSEQYF. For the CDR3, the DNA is TGTGCCAGAAGCCGCGATCCTAGCGAGCAGTACTTC.

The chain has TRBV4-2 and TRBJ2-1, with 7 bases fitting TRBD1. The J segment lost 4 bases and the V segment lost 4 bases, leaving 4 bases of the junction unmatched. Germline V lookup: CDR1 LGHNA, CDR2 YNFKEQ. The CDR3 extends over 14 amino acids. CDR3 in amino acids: CASSPGTDYNEQFF. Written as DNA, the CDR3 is TGTGCCAGCAGCCCAGGGACAGATTACAATGAGCAGTTCTTC.